This record looks at one TCR beta chain sequence and its context. This table comes from immunoSEQ multiplex PCR, and its TCRdb copy is limited to in-frame clones, with some not included. The sample contains 200,000 to 250,000 clones, about 85% of which appear only once. The data were taken from a study of blood T cell repertoires in COVID-19. Study overall: Spain, Italy and the United States supplied samples that represented acute and convalescent COVID-19.

The germline V and J ends were trimmed by 5 bases and 5 bases, with 12 bases remaining between them. The CDR3 totals 13 residues. Germline CDR1 MNHNY, CDR2 SVGAGI (reference sequence). The TCR was taken from a woman aged 80 or over with active or convalescent COVID-19. The sample taken for sequencing was peripheral blood. The chain uses TRBV6-6 and TRBJ2-5; maybe TRBD1 (6 bases). The CDR3 DNA reads as TGTGCCAGCAGTGGCTCAGGGGTGGAGACCCAGTACTTC. It encodes CASSGSGVETQYF.